Below, one T cell receptor (beta chain) is given with its context. Its antigen is not known. This specimen comes from a study of blood T cells in healthy people across ages. Study findings and constraints: The recorded TCR beta diversity per million T cells decreased in a roughly linear manner with age. The unknown donor CMV status may have confounded expanded clonotype changes.

Primed by a sample-barcoded 5' primer and a J-beta primer mix, a second PCR proceeded for roughly 6 to 12 cycles. Template switching added a 12-random-nucleotide identifier to every cDNA molecule. TCRdb recomputed calls from the 5' RACE reads with MiXCR, one row per CDR3 protein. The repertoire holds 1.5 million to 2 million distinct CDR3 sequences, with roughly 50% as singletons. V lost 4 bases, J lost 5 bases, and 22 bases lay in between. Looked up from germline, CDR1 is LGHNA and CDR2 is YNFKEQ. The CDR3 runs to 17 residues. This receptor was obtained from a woman between 35 and 50 years old in good health. J is TRBJ2-3 and V is TRBV4-2; the D gene could be TRBD1 or TRBD2 (5 bases each). Sample: blood. In DNA, the CDR3 is TGTGCCAGCAGCCGGGGAGCTTGGGGGATCCACAGAGATACGCAGTATTTT. This sequence encodes CASSRGAWGIHRDTQYF.